These 20 T cell receptor beta chains originate from one sample sequenced in a study of CD8+ T cells in alopecia areata. Isolated RNA was reverse transcribed into cDNA used as the sequencing template. Repertoires were generated with immunoSEQ multiplex PCR, while TCRdb's copy carries only in-frame clones and drops some. The table shows 93,000 or so clones, with less than 70% occurring only once. Sequenced input: CD4+ T cells sorted from blood. The source is a human donor in good health.

The sample holds a few counts of this clone. The chain employs TRBV10-3 and TRBJ1-1; D gene unclear. Trimming cost V 10 bases and J 1 base, with 10 bases left between them. The germline gives CDR1 ENHRY, CDR2 SYGVKD. CDR3 length: 12 amino acids. The CDR3 DNA is TGTGCCACCTCAACCGAGAACACTGAAGCTTTCTTT. It is translated as CATSTENTEAFF.

V is TRBV23-1 and J is TRBJ2-3; TRBD2 matches at 7 bases. Being an ORF, TRBV23-1 has a function that is uncertain. The junction had 12 bases not matched to a gene; V was cut back by 3 bases and J by 0 bases. The CDR3 length is 18 residues. The CDR3 DNA reads as TGCGCCAGCAGTCACCGGTTTGTGGCGGGGGAAAGCACAGATACGCAGTATTTT. Its protein product is CASSHRFVAGESTDTQYF.

The CDR3 loop reads CASRIGDEQYF. In DNA, the CDR3 is TGTGCCAGCAGGATTGGGGACGAGCAGTACTTC. V is TRBV7-2 and J is TRBJ2-7; D unclear. V lost 6 bases, J lost 5 bases, and 8 bases lay in between. Germline V CDR1 and CDR2: SGHTA, FQGNSA. CDR3 size: 11 residues.

This clone has just one count. The chain employs TRBV7-9 and TRBJ2-1; tentative D call: TRBD1 (5 bases). Germline V CDR1 and CDR2: SEHNR, FQNEAQ (reference sequence). Trimming stripped 1 base from V and 1 base from J, with 14 bases between. CDR3 length equals 17 residues. DNA of the CDR3: TGTGCCAGCAGCTTAGTCACAGGAACCAAATCCTACAATGAGCAGTTCTTC. It specifies CASSLVTGTKSYNEQFF. The full variable domain, rest sourced from reference TRBV7-9 and TRBJ2-1, is DTGVSQNPRHKITKRGQNVTFRCDPISEHNRLYWYRQTLGQGPEFLTYFQNEAQLEKSRLLSDRFSAERPKGSFSTLEIQRTEQGDSAMYLCASSLVTGTKSYNEQFFGPGTRLTVL.

This rearrangement joins TRBV27 to TRBJ1-2, with TRBD1 identical over 7 bases. The CDR3 is made up of 14 amino acids. V trimming: 7 bases; J trimming: 8 bases; junction bases outside the gene matches: 13. Germline V CDR1 and CDR2: MNHEY, SMNVEV (reference sequence). The CDR3 DNA follows: TGTGCCAGCAACCCAGGGGGACACGGGATGGGCTACACCTTC. Its translation is CASNPGGHGMGYTF.

The rearrangement uses TRBV29-1 and TRBJ2-5; 9 nucleotides align to TRBD1. CDR3 length: 12 residues. CDR1 SQVTM and CDR2 ANQGSEA come from the germline V gene. V shed 6 bases, J shed 5 bases, and the junction held 4 bases outside the gene matches. CDR3 DNA: TGCAGCGTCGGACAGGGGAGCGAGACCCAGTACTTC. Its translation: CSVGQGSETQYF.

The chain links TRBV6-5 to TRBJ1-5; maybe TRBD1 (5 bases). The V end was cut by 0 bases, the J end by 9 bases, with 15 bases between. Germline V gene lookup returns CDR1 MNHEY and CDR2 SVGAGI. This CDR3 spans 15 amino acids. As DNA, the CDR3 is TGTGCCAGCAGTTACTCTCGGCAGGGCGGCGGGCCCCAGCATTTT. Translating it yields CASSYSRQGGGPQHF.

The chain carries TRBV30 and TRBJ1-2, with D perhaps matching TRBD1 (6 bases). Trimming shortened V by 3 bases and J by 6 bases, and 17 bases separated the two germline ends. CDR3 length equals 14 residues. Germline V gives CDR1 GTSNPN, CDR2 SVGIG (reference sequence). CDR3 loop: CAWSGGRAWNGYTF. DNA for the CDR3: TGTGCCTGGAGCGGGGGCAGGGCGTGGAATGGCTACACCTTC. Looking up the rest from reference TRBV30 and TRBJ1-2 gives the full variable domain: SQTIHQWPATLVQPVGSPLSLECTVEGTSNPNLYWYRQAAGRGLQLLFYSVGIGQISSEVPQNLSASRPQDRQFILSSKKLLLSDSGFYLCAWSGGRAWNGYTFGSGTRLTVV.

This sequence joins TRBV2 and TRBJ1-1; D remains ambiguous. Germline assignment: CDR1 SNHLY and CDR2 FYNNEI. The V end was cut by 1 base, the J end by 1 base, with 7 bases between. CDR3 length: 14 amino acids. CDR3 loop: CASSEGQTNTEAFF. CDR3 in DNA: TGTGCCAGCAGTGAAGGCCAGACGAACACTGAAGCTTTCTTT. The whole variable domain, filled in from reference TRBV2 and TRBJ1-1, reads EPEVTQTPSHQVTQMGQEVILRCVPISNHLYFYWYRQILGQKVEFLVSFYNNEISEKSEIFDDQFSVERPDGSNFTLKIRSTKLEDSAMYFCASSEGQTNTEAFFGQGTRLTVV.

This chain uses TRBV2 with TRBJ1-4, with 8 bases lining up with TRBD1. V shed 8 bases and J 8 bases; nucleotides not matched to a gene: 7. The CDR3 runs 13 residues. Germline lookup yields CDR1 SNHLY and CDR2 FYNNEI. CDR3 sequence (DNA): TGTGCCAGCCAGGGGACAGGCTCCGAAAAACTGTTTTTT. Protein: CASQGTGSEKLFF.

V and J are TRBV7-9 and TRBJ2-7, with 7 bases aligning to TRBD1. CDR3 length: 15 amino acids. The junction had 11 bases not matched to a gene; V was cut back by 5 bases and J by 4 bases. The germline gives CDR1 SEHNR, CDR2 FQNEAQ (reference sequence). In nucleotides, the CDR3 is TGTGCCAGCAGCCATGCCGGGACAGAATTATACGAGCAGTACTTC. Translating gives CASSHAGTELYEQYF.

The rearrangement links TRBV7-9 to TRBJ2-3; 8 nucleotides agree with TRBD2. CDR3 length equals 15 residues. Trimming took 5 bases from V and 5 from J; bases not matched to a gene: 9. Germline assignment: CDR1 SEHNR and CDR2 FQNEAQ (reference sequence). CDR3 nucleotides: TGTGCCAGCAGCCGGGGGGGTCTAAGTGGAGATACGCAGTATTTT. It encodes CASSRGGLSGDTQYF.

This clone was recorded a few times. CDR3 sequence reads: CASSHRTETYEQYF. CDR3 bases: TGTGCCAGCAGCCATCGGACAGAAACCTACGAGCAGTACTTC. The V and J genes are TRBV4-2 and TRBJ2-7, with D tentatively TRBD1 (6 bases). V lost 3 bases and J 2 bases, leaving 11 bases between the germline ends. CDR1 is LGHNA and CDR2 is YNFKEQ in the germline V gene. The CDR3 extends over 14 amino acids.

The sample holds a few counts of this clone. V is TRBV28 and J is TRBJ2-6, with D possibly being TRBD2 (5 bases). Germline CDR1 MDHEN, CDR2 SYDVKM. The V end was cut by 5 bases, the J end by 0 bases, with 11 bases between. The CDR3 length is 16 residues. This CDR3 reads CASSPLGLSGANVLTF. The CDR3 DNA reads TGTGCCAGCAGTCCCCTAGGACTCTCTGGGGCCAACGTCCTGACTTTC. Full variable domain (remainder filled in from reference TRBV28 and TRBJ2-6): DVKVTQSSRYLVKRTGEKVFLECVQDMDHENMFWYRQDPGLGLRLIYFSYDVKMKEKGDIPEGYSVSREKKERFSLILESASTNQTSMYLCASSPLGLSGANVLTFGAGSRLTVL.

CDR3 sequence reads: CASSLWTAEVQHF. Here the CDR3 DNA reads TGTGCCAGCAGCCTTTGGACAGCCGAGGTCCAGCATTTT. The J gene is TRBJ1-5, the V gene TRBV5-6; TRBD1 might be the D (6 bases). With 4 bases removed from V and 12 bases from J, the gap between germline ends came to 17 bases. The CDR3 loop spans 13 amino acids. Germline lookup yields CDR1 SGHDT and CDR2 YYEEEE.

A few counts support this clone. This chain joins TRBV29-1 and TRBJ2-7, with a weak D call TRBD1 (6 bases). Germline V lookup: CDR1 SQVTM, CDR2 ANQGSEA. This CDR3 spans 13 amino acids. V was shortened by 7 bases and J by 3 bases, with 16 bases between the two germline ends. CDR3 region: CSAWTDQNYEQYF. Here the CDR3 DNA reads TGCAGCGCGTGGACAGACCAAAACTACGAGCAGTACTTC.

Points on this clone: One end of the junction is discordant with germline, which a read error may explain. The V call is TRBV7-7, the J call TRBJ2-5; 14 bases match TRBD2. Germline CDR1 reads SSHAT; CDR2 reads FNYEAQ (reference sequence). The CDR3 is made up of 16 amino acids. The CDR3, as DNA: TGTGCTAGCAGTCCAGGACTAGCGGGGGGCCAAGAGACCCAGTACTTC. Protein sequence: CASSPGLAGGQETQYF.

V gene TRBV6-6 combines with J gene TRBJ1-1; TRBD1 matches at 7 bases. Looked up from germline, CDR1 is MNHNY and CDR2 is SVGAGI (reference sequence). Germline trimming cut 4 bases from V and 5 bases from J; bases unmatched to any gene: 7. This CDR3 region has 14 residues. The CDR3 sequence is CASSSFDRVTEAFF. CDR3 DNA sequence: TGTGCCAGCAGTTCTTTCGACAGGGTGACTGAAGCTTTCTTT.

This clone was recorded once. The chain couples TRBV19 to TRBJ2-1, with 7 bases lining up with TRBD1. J lost 5 bases, V lost 5 bases, and 9 bases had no gene match. The CDR3 is 15 residues long. Germline V lookup: CDR1 LNHDA, CDR2 SQIVND (reference sequence). This chain's CDR3 is CASSLGTAGNNEQFF. The CDR3 DNA reads TGTGCCAGTAGTCTCGGGACAGCTGGAAACAATGAGCAGTTCTTC.

The genes are TRBV15 and TRBJ1-2; D gene ambiguous. Germline values: CDR1 LNHNV, CDR2 YYDKDF (reference sequence). The CDR3 runs to 13 residues. V shed 0 bases and J shed 4 bases, with 6 bases lying between them. CDR3 in DNA: TGTGCCACCAGCAGAGACGGAATCTATGGCTACACCTTC. Translating gives CATSRDGIYGYTF. The full variable domain, completed using reference TRBV15 and TRBJ1-2, is DAMVIQNPRYQVTQFGKPVTLSCSQTLNHNVMYWYQQKSSQAPKLLFHYYDKDFNNEADTPDNFQSRRPNTSFCFLDIRSPGLGDTAMYLCATSRDGIYGYTFGSGTRLTVV.